A single sample is the source of the 27 T cell receptor beta chains below, sequenced in a study of shared clonotypes between healthy human individuals. The protocol was immunoSEQ multiplex PCR, while the TCRdb copy is restricted to in-frame clones and leaves out a portion. The top ten hold 1% to 1.3% of the sample, which has around 2,000,000 clones, less than 95% seen once. Naive CD8 cells lacked CD45RO and underwent positive selection for CCR7, leaving out terminally differentiated effector memory CD45RA+ cells. Sequences were obtained from naive CD8+ T cells sorted from blood. These receptors were obtained from a man younger than 35 in good health.

The chain carries TRBV6-5 and TRBJ1-2; D not resolved. V was pared by 0 bases and J by 6 bases, with 11 bases between. Per the germline V gene, CDR1 is MNHEY and CDR2 is SVGAGI. There are 14 residues in the CDR3. The CDR3 nucleotides read TGTGCCAGCAGTTACTCGCCTCAGTGGGATGGCTACACCTTC. It is translated as CASSYSPQWDGYTF.

This clone was detected only once. In the same sample, other DNA sequences code for this CDR3. This chain joins TRBV5-1 and TRBJ2-7; TRBD2 is a possible D gene (6 bases). The V end was cut by 2 bases, the J end by 1 base, with 10 bases between. Germline V gene lookup returns CDR1 SGHRS and CDR2 YFSETQ. The CDR3 is made up of 14 amino acids. The CDR3 protein is CASSLRGVSYEQYF. The DNA of the CDR3 is TGCGCCAGCAGCTTACGCGGGGTGTCCTACGAGCAGTACTTC.

The V and J genes are TRBV15 and TRBJ1-2; D ambiguous. V lost 0 bases, J lost 4 bases, and 3 bases lay in between. This CDR3 spans 12 amino acids. Per germline, CDR1 LNHNV and CDR2 YYDKDF (reference sequence). Here the CDR3 DNA reads TGTGCCACCAGCAGAGACAGCTATGGCTACACCTTC. Protein: CATSRDSYGYTF.

J is TRBJ2-2 and V is TRBV4-3, with unresolved D. V lost 0 bases, J lost 1 base, and 12 bases lay in between. Germline values: CDR1 LGHNA, CDR2 YSLEER. The CDR3 extends over 17 amino acids. CDR3 region: CASSQDSGWMNTGELFF. DNA for the CDR3: TGCGCCAGCAGCCAAGATTCTGGCTGGATGAACACCGGGGAGCTGTTTTTT.

For this clone: The same CDR3 also results from other DNA sequences found in this sample. The chain couples TRBV9 to TRBJ1-1, with 7 bases matching TRBD1. The CDR3 spans 13 residues. The trim removed 4 bases at V and 4 bases at J, leaving 4 bases unmatched. CDR1 is SGDLS and CDR2 is YYNGEE in the germline V gene. CDR3 DNA: TGTGCCAGCAGCTTCCAGGGGGGCACTGAAGCTTTCTTT. This gives the protein CASSFQGGTEAFF.

CDR3 DNA: TGTGCCAGCAGCGAGGGGATCCGGGACAGGGGTTCACCCCTCCACTTT. Translated: CASSEGIRDRGSPLHF. This chain uses TRBV9 with TRBJ1-6; 10 bases are shared with TRBD1. J was trimmed by 9 bases and V by 3 bases; bases with no gene match: 9. The CDR3 length is 16 residues. The germline V gene encodes CDR1 SGDLS and CDR2 YYNGEE.

With regard to this clone: Other DNA sequences in the same sample also yield this CDR3. The chain recombines TRBV19 with TRBJ2-7; D is unclear. The CDR3 is 13 residues long. V was pared by 1 base and J by 3 bases, with 7 bases between. Germline V gene sequence: CDR1 LNHDA, CDR2 SQIVND (reference sequence). The CDR3 region is CASSIGQDYEQYF. In DNA form, the CDR3 reads TGTGCCAGTAGTATAGGTCAGGACTACGAGCAGTACTTC.

The chain uses TRBV5-1 and TRBJ2-3; D possibly uses TRBD1 or TRBD2 (6 bases each). Germline V lookup: CDR1 SGHRS, CDR2 YFSETQ. The CDR3 sequence is 15 residues long. Trimming removed 5 bases from V and 0 bases from J, with 13 bases in between. The CDR3 nucleotides are TGCGCCAGCAGTGACGGGGGCAGTAGCACAGATACGCAGTATTTT. Residues: CASSDGGSSTDTQYF.

The chain has TRBV4-1 and TRBJ2-7; D is possibly TRBD2 (6 bases). The CDR3 contains 17 residues. In germline, CDR1 is MGHRA, CDR2 YSYEKL. Between the trimmed V and J ends, which lost 3 bases and 1 base, there was a span of 19 bases. CDR3 DNA: TGCGCCAGCAGCCAGACCCCTGGGCAGGGAGGTTCCTACGAGCAGTACTTC. Its translation is CASSQTPGQGGSYEQYF.

This chain joins TRBV19 and TRBJ1-2, with 10 nucleotides matching TRBD1. This CDR3 is built from 14 residues. CDR1 and CDR2 (germline): LNHDA, SQIVND (reference sequence). V was pared by 5 bases and J by 3 bases, with 3 bases of the junction left unmatched. The CDR3 DNA is TGTGCCAGTAGTCTGGGACAGGGGTACTATGGCTACACCTTC. The encoded protein is CASSLGQGYYGYTF.

The chain uses TRBV10-3 and TRBJ2-3, with 8 positions matching TRBD1. Germline-derived CDR1 and CDR2 are ENHRY and SYGVKD. Unmatched junction bases numbered 7, after V lost 10 bases and J lost 1 base. This CDR3 is 14 amino acids long. Here the CDR3 DNA reads TGTGCCAGTCAGGGGGCTTGGGGCACAGATACGCAGTATTTT. Protein product: CASQGAWGTDTQYF.

The chain joins TRBV14 to TRBJ2-7; 10 positions match TRBD2. The CDR3 loop spans 15 amino acids. Germline V CDR1 and CDR2: SGHDN, FVKESK. V lost 0 bases, J lost 3 bases, and 2 bases stayed unmatched. Here the CDR3 DNA reads TGTGCCAGCAGCCAAGATGCTAGCGGGGGCTACGAGCAGTACTTC. This encodes CASSQDASGGYEQYF.

This clone was picked up one time. V and J are TRBV7-6 and TRBJ2-1; D may be TRBD1 (6 bases). This CDR3 is 14 amino acids long. Trimming stripped 5 bases from V and 9 bases from J, with 17 bases between. From germline, CDR1 is SGHVS and CDR2 FNYEAQ. CDR3 region: CASSLARGLGEQFF. In nucleotides, the CDR3 is TGTGCCAGCAGCCTGGCTAGGGGGTTGGGTGAGCAGTTCTTC.

This clone occurred once. This CDR3 reads CASSPLRGTKGPEAFF. The CDR3 DNA follows: TGTGCCAGCAGTCCCCTTCGGGGGACGAAGGGCCCTGAAGCTTTCTTT. The chain joins TRBV6-6 to TRBJ1-1, with D possibly being TRBD1 (5 bases). The CDR3 covers 16 residues. Trimming pared 5 bases from V and 6 bases from J, leaving 22 bases between. Germline CDR1 reads MNHNY; CDR2 reads SVGAGI (reference sequence).

The chain joins TRBV14 to TRBJ2-7; TRBD1 might be the D (6 bases). V was trimmed by 4 bases and J by 7 bases, leaving 23 bases between them. The CDR3 spans 16 residues. Germline V lookup: CDR1 SGHDN, CDR2 FVKESK. The CDR3, as DNA: TGTGCCAGCAGCCTCTGGTCAGGGGCTTCCACTAGTGAGCAGTACTTC. Its protein is CASSLWSGASTSEQYF.

CDR3 region: CASSSPWGGADRDYEQYF. CDR3 coding DNA: TGTGCCAGCAGTTCCCCCTGGGGTGGCGCCGACAGGGACTACGAGCAGTACTTC. The chain recombines TRBV7-9 with TRBJ2-7; TRBD1 matches 7 bases. Germline V gives CDR1 SEHNR, CDR2 FQNEAQ (reference sequence). V shed 6 bases, J shed 3 bases, and the junction held 20 bases outside the gene matches. The CDR3 is made up of 18 amino acids. Drawing the rest from reference TRBV7-9 and TRBJ2-7, the complete variable domain is DTGVSQNPRHKITKRGQNVTFRCDPISEHNRLYWYRQTLGQGPEFLTYFQNEAQLEKSRLLSDRFSAERPKGSFSTLEIQRTEQGDSAMYLCASSSPWGGADRDYEQYFGPGTRLTVT.

The rearrangement uses TRBV6-1 and TRBJ2-3; D tentatively fits TRBD1 or TRBD2 (6 bases each). The CDR3 is 16 residues long. From germline, CDR1 is MNHNS and CDR2 SASEGT. Trimming stripped 2 bases from V and 3 bases from J, with 15 bases between. The CDR3 reads CASSEFEGGGTDTQYF. In nucleotides, the CDR3 is TGTGCCAGCAGTGAATTTGAGGGGGGAGGTACAGATACGCAGTATTTT.

V is TRBV10-3 and J is TRBJ2-1; D is unresolved. The CDR3 is 15 amino acids. The germline CDR1 and CDR2 sequences are ENHRY and SYGVKD. The V gene lost 3 bases and the J gene lost 8 bases, with 17 bases spanning the gap. The CDR3 reads CAISDMGESIYEQFF. For the CDR3, the DNA is TGTGCCATCAGTGACATGGGTGAGTCCATCTATGAGCAGTTCTTC.

J is TRBJ2-3 and V is TRBV7-9; D possibly corresponds to TRBD2 (5 bases). The germline gives CDR1 SEHNR, CDR2 FQNEAQ (reference sequence). The CDR3 runs 17 residues. Trimming removed 4 bases from V and 0 bases from J, with 17 bases in between. CDR3 coding DNA: TGTGCCAGCAGCTCAGAGAGGGAAAACCCTAGCACAGATACGCAGTATTTT. Translating gives CASSSERENPSTDTQYF.

The CDR3 DNA is TGCGCCAGCAGCTATAACTACAATGAGCAGTTCTTC. The encoded protein is CASSYNYNEQFF. The V and J genes are TRBV5-1 and TRBJ2-1; no definite D call. There are 12 residues in the CDR3. Trimming pared 3 bases from V and 3 bases from J, leaving 4 bases between. Germline CDR1 reads SGHRS; CDR2 reads YFSETQ.

The rearrangement joins TRBV6-6 to TRBJ2-1, with 9 positions matching TRBD1. Germline-derived CDR1 and CDR2 are MNHNY and SVGAGI (reference sequence). This CDR3 has 12 residues. The J segment lost 9 bases and the V segment lost 10 bases, leaving 7 bases of the junction unmatched. The CDR3 here is CATEQGAGEQFF. CDR3 bases: TGTGCCACCGAACAGGGGGCGGGTGAGCAGTTCTTC.

The chain recombines TRBV11-1 with TRBJ2-1; D is uncertain. This CDR3 is built from 18 residues. Trimming shortened V by 1 base and J by 8 bases, and 24 bases separated the two germline ends. Germline V lookup: CDR1 SGHAT, CDR2 FQDESV (reference sequence). The CDR3 protein is CASSLGFRRATVIDEQFF. DNA for the CDR3: TGTGCCAGCAGCTTAGGATTTCGACGGGCCACGGTAATAGATGAGCAGTTCTTC.

This chain joins TRBV5-6 and TRBJ1-6; maybe TRBD1 (6 bases). The germline V and J ends were trimmed by 0 bases and 5 bases, with 18 bases remaining between them. Germline V gene sequence: CDR1 SGHDT, CDR2 YYEEEE. This CDR3 has 18 residues. CDR3 sequence: CASSLAGDRFGNNSPLHF. Here the CDR3 DNA reads TGTGCCAGCAGCTTGGCCGGCGACAGGTTCGGAAATAATTCACCCCTCCACTTT.

V and J are TRBV5-1 and TRBJ2-7; D is ambiguous. V was pared by 1 base and J by 7 bases, with 9 bases between. Germline CDR1 and CDR2: SGHRS and YFSETQ. This CDR3 has 12 residues. CDR3 bases: TGCGCCAGCAGCTTGTATTTGGGGGAGCAGTACTTC. It is translated as CASSLYLGEQYF.

As for this clone: The junction departs from germline at one end; a sequencing error may be responsible. The chain couples TRBV2 to TRBJ2-5; 10 bases are a match to TRBD1. The CDR3 contains 14 residues. CDR1 and CDR2 from the germline V gene are SNHLY and FYNNEI. CDR3 loop: CASSPGTGEDTQYF. CDR3 DNA: TGTGCCAGCAGCCCGGGGACAGGGGAAGACACCCAGTACTTC.

This chain links TRBV7-9 with TRBJ2-7; the D is unclear. In germline, CDR1 is SEHNR, CDR2 FQNEAQ (reference sequence). This CDR3 is 17 amino acids long. Trimming pared 1 base from V and 4 bases from J, leaving 20 bases between. This CDR3 is CASSLVRDSTFSYEQYF. CDR3 coding DNA: TGTGCCAGCAGCTTAGTTAGAGATTCGACCTTTTCTTACGAGCAGTACTTC.

The chain joins TRBV7-2 to TRBJ2-5; 9 bases fit TRBD2. V trimming: 0 bases; J trimming: 5 bases; junction bases outside the gene matches: 4. This CDR3 is built from 15 residues. CDR1 and CDR2 from the germline V gene are SGHTA and FQGNSA. The CDR3 spells CASSLATSGWETQYF. The CDR3 DNA reads TGTGCCAGCAGCTTAGCAACTAGCGGGTGGGAGACCCAGTACTTC.